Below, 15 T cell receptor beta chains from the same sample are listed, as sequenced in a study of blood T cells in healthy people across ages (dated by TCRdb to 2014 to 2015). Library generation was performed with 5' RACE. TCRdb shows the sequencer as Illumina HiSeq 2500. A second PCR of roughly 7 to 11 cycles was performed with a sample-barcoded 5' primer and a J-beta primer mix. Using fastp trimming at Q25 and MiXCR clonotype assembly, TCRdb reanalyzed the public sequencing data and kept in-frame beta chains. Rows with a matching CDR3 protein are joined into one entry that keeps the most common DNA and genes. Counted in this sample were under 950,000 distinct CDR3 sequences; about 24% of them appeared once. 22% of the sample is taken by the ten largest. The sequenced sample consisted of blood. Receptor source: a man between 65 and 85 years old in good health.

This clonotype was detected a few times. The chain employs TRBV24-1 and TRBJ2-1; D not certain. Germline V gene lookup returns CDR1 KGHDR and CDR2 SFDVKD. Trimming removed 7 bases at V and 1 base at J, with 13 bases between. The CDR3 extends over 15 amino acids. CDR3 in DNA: TGTGCCACCAGCAGACGGGCTAGTTCCTACAATGAGCAGTTCTTC. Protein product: CATSRRASSYNEQFF.

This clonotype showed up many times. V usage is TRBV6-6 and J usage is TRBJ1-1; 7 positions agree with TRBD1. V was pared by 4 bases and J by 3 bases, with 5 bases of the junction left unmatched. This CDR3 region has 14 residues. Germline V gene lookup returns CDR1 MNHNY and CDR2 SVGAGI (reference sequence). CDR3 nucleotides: TGTGCCAGCAGTTTGGTCAGGGGGGACACTGAAGCTTTCTTT. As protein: CASSLVRGDTEAFF.

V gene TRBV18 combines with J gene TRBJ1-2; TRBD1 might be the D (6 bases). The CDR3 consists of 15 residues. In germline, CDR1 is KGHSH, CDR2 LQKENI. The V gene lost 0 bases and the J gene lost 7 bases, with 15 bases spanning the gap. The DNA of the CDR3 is TGTGCCAGCTCACCACCGGTCTCAACAGGGACTGGCTACACCTTC. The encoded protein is CASSPPVSTGTGYTF.

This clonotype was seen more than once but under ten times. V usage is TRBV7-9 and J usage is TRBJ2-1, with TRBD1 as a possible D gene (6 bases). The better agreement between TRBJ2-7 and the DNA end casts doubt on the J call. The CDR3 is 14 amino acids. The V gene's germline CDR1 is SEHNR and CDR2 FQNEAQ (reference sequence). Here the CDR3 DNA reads TGTGCCAGCAGCTTCCTACAGGGCAGTTACGAGCAGTACTTC. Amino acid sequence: CASSFLQGSYEQYF.

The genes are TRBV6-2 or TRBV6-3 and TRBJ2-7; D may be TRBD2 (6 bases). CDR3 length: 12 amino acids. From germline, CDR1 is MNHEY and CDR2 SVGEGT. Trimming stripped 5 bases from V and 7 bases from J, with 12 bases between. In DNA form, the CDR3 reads TGTGCCAGCAGTAATACCGCGGGAGAGCAGTACTTC. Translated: CASSNTAGEQYF.

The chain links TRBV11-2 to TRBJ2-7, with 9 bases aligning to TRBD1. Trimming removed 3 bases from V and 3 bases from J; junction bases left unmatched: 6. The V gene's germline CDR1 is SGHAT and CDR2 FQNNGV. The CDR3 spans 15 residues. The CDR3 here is CASSFTGGPSYEQYF. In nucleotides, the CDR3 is TGTGCCAGCAGCTTTACAGGGGGCCCCAGCTACGAGCAGTACTTC.

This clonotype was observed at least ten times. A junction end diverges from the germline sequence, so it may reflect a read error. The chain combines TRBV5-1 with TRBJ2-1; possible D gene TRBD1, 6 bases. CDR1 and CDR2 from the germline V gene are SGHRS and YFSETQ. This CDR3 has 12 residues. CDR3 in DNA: TGTGCCAGCAGCTTACAGGGCAATGAGCAGTTCTTC. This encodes CASSLQGNEQFF. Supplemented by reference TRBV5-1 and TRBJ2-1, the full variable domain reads KAGVTQTPRYLIKTRGQQVTLSCSPISGHRSVSWYQQTPGQGLQFLFEYFSETQRNKGNFPGRFSGRQFSNSRSEMNVSTLELGDSALYLCASSLQGNEQFFGPGTRLTVL.

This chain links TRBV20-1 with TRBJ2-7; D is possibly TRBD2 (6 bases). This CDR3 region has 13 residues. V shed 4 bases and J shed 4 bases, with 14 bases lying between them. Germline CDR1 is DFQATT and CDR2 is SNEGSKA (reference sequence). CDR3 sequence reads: CSAIDGGNYEQYF. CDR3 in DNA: TGCAGTGCTATCGACGGAGGGAATTACGAGCAGTACTTC.

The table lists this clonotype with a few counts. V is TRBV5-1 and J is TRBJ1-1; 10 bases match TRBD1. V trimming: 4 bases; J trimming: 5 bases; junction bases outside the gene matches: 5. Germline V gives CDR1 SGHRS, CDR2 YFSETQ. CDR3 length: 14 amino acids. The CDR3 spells CASSKTGGSTEAFF. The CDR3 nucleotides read TGCGCCAGCAGCAAGACAGGGGGCTCAACTGAAGCTTTCTTT.

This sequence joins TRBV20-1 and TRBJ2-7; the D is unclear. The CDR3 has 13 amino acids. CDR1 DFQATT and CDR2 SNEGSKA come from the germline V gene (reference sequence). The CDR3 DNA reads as TGCAGTGCTGGAGACCTGGACGGCTACGAGCAGTACGTC. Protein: CSAGDLDGYEQYV.

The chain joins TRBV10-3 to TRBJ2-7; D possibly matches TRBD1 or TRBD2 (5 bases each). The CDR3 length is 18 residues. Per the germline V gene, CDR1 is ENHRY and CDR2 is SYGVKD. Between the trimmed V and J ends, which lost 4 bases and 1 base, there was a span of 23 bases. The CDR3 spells CAISAPKVGAGKSYEQYF. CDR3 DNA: TGTGCCATCAGTGCCCCTAAGGTCGGGGCAGGCAAATCCTACGAGCAGTACTTC.

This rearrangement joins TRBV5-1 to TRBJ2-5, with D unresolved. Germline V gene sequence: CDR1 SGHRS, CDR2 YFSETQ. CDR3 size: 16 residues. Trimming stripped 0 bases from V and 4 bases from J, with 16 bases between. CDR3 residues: CASSLGLWYGGETQYF. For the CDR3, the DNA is TGCGCCAGCAGCTTGGGTTTATGGTACGGCGGAGAGACCCAGTACTTC.

The CDR3 nucleotides read TGCGCCAGCAGCTTGGAGGCTACAACTTACGAGCAGTACTTC. Its protein product is CASSLEATTYEQYF. This chain uses TRBV5-1 with TRBJ2-5, with unresolved D. The DNA end favors TRBJ2-7, so the J call may be wrong. Germline values: CDR1 SGHRS, CDR2 YFSETQ. The CDR3 has 14 amino acids.

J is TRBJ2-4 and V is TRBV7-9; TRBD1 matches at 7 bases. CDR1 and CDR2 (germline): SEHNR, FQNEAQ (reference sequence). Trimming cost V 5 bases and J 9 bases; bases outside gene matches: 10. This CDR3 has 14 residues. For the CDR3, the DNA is TGTGCCAGCAGCACAGCGACAGGGCTTACCATTCAGTACTTC. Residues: CASSTATGLTIQYF.

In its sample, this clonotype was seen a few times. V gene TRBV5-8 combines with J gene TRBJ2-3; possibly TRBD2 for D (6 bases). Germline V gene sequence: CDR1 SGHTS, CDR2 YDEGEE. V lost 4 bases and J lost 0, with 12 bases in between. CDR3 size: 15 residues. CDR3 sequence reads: CASSPGSASTDTQYF. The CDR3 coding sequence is TGTGCCAGCAGCCCCGGGAGCGCAAGCACAGATACGCAGTATTTT. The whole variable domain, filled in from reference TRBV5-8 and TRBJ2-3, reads EAGVTQSPTHLIKTRGQQATLRCSPISGHTSVYWYQQALGLGLQFLLWYDEGEERNRGNFPPRFSGRQFPNYSSELNVNALELEDSALYLCASSPGSASTDTQYFGPGTRLTVL.